The TCR beta chain under discussion was sequenced for a study of CD8 T cells in Susac syndrome. The V segment lost 5 bases and the J segment 5 bases; nucleotides outside the gene matches: 9. The CDR3 covers 17 residues. Looked up from germline, CDR1 is SNHLY and CDR2 is FYNNEI. Comment on this clonotype: Antigen specificity is unknown.

Findings and limits, study-wide: The study recognized that its TCR sequencing and HLA analysis covered a relatively small number of individuals.

It was with random hexamers that roughly 0.5 to 1 ug RNA was reverse transcribed. Via MiXCR, TCRdb re-called the immunoSEQ multiplex PCR reads, giving one row per CDR3 protein. The sample has 200,000 to 250,000 distinct CDR3 sequences, approximately 90% seen once. Sequencing was done on a sample of CD8+ T cells from PBMCs. The receptor comes from a human donor with multiple sclerosis. This sequence joins TRBV2 and TRBJ2-1; 13 bases agree with TRBD2. CDR3 in amino acids: CASSRTSGSINNNEQFF. The CDR3 DNA reads TGTGCCAGCAGTCGGACTAGCGGGAGTATTAACAACAATGAGCAGTTCTTC.